This T cell receptor (beta chain) was recorded in a study of beta chain features in type 1 diabetes listed by TCRdb under 2018. With respect to the entire study: Mean age, gender distribution, total cell number and subset yield did not differ between patients and healthy donors. Across all samples, some 110,000,000 sorted cells were examined, and cell number per subset correlated strongly with RNA yield. In the study, TCRB repertoires of sorted circulating CD4+ T cell subsets from recently diagnosed type 1 diabetes patients were compared with those of matched healthy donors. Regulatory and stem cell-like memory subsets were isolated from only 8 patients and roughly eight healthy donors, whereas naive and central memory subsets came from all 30 or so donors. The research as a whole found: A moderate but significant shortening of TCRB CDR3 length was observed in type 1 diabetes patients in all four CD4+ subsets. Because small numbers of individuals were included in the HLA sub-analyses, any influence of HLA type on TCRB rearrangement was left unresolved. Patients with type 1 diabetes made fewer insertions and deleted more nucleotides at VDJ recombination sites, implying thymic rearrangement abnormalities. Shorter templates might have been favored by PCR, but patient and control samples were amplified and corrected together, so both groups would have been affected equally by any skew. Because cDNA rather than genomic DNA was sequenced, highly expressing activated cells could have been over-represented, although no difference in activation and CD3 levels was found between groups. The naive, central memory and regulatory TCRB repertoires appeared to resemble one another more closely among patients than among healthy donors.

The entire isolated RNA was reverse transcribed using the High Capacity cDNA Reverse Transcription Kit, and thus expressed TCRB transcripts were sequenced. Naive, central memory and regulatory T cell samples underwent deep immunoSEQ sequencing, averaging around 3.9 million total reads per sample. After sorted cells were lysed in RLT buffer, RNA was extracted with DNase-treated RNeasy Micro or Mini kits, with the choice depending on cell number. Each cell subset was processed on its own to prevent cross-contamination, while patient and healthy donor samples were processed together. The immunoSEQ multiplex PCR was used to amplify TCRB sequences from cDNA, yielding 87-bp fragments that span the CDR3 region. The amplicons were sequenced using the Illumina HiSeq platform. The study's processing was this. PCR bias was corrected computationally using synthetic template baselines, and reads within Hamming distance 2 were collapsed, with unmergeable singletons discarded. By aligning reads against IMGT, V, D and J genes, CDR3 length, and insertions or deletions at six rearrangement sites were assigned. Clonotype counts were normalized to sorted cell number within each subset before computing true diversity and Gini coefficients with the tcR R package. The overlap coefficient, calculated on TCRB nucleotide sequences, was used to quantify repertoire sharing. Out-of-frame TCRB sequences from naive cells were analyzed to stand in for the pre-selection repertoire. The source is immuneACCESS, and TCRdb retained only in-frame sequences with V and J called. Part of the clones is not carried over; for the studies checked, unresolved V genes explain less than half of this, and the remainder is unexplained. That table furnishes V, J and clone size, whereas the DNA furnished D and trimming. Across this sample there are hundreds of thousands of clones, with about a tenth seen only once. The top ten clonotypes cover more than 0.015% of the sample.

The germline V gene specifies SNHLY as CDR1 and FYNNEI as CDR2. The CDR3 contains 14 residues, cysteine and phenylalanine counted. Only the CDR3 region is kept as DNA, spanning 42 bases read in frame from base 1. V is clipped by 6 bases and J by 3 bases, and the sequence between their germline boundaries is 12 bases long. As concerns this clone: Its antigen remains undetermined. Base qualities were left out, and no much larger clone turns up one base away.

Each donor gave one peripheral blood draw, averaging approximately 120 mL, which was collected into heparinised tubes. Naive, central memory, regulatory and stem cell-like memory CD4+ T cells were sorted on a BD FACSAria II using a panel including CD45RO, CCR7, CD25, CD127, CD95 and CD27. Purity was above 95% for every sorted population. PBMCs were isolated right away by Lymphoprep density gradient centrifugation and were stained directly, without culture. To minimize batch effects, samples were stained and sorted in pairs, one healthy donor with one patient per experiment. The sequence joins TRBV2 to TRBJ2-1; the D region possibly corresponds to TRBD2 (5 bases align). The clonotype originates from a man under 40 with type 1 diabetes. Sequencing was done on a sample of naive CD4+ T cells from blood. Taken with the paper, the label for cell subset or site translates to: true naive CD4+ T cells. The DNA sequence is given as TGTGCCAGCAGGGAGGAGCGCTTCTACAATGAGCAGTTCTTC. The resulting protein is CASREERFYNEQFF.